One sample yielded the 18 T cell receptor beta chains listed below, sequenced in a study of cytomegalovirus exposure and HLA in healthy donors. The PCR was carried out with 60 Vbeta primers and 13 Jbeta primers. TCRdb's table, derived via immunoSEQ multiplex PCR, lists solely in-frame clones and lacks some. This sample has roughly 130,000 clones, with roughly 79% found just once. The sample was PBMCs. These receptors were collected from a woman in her 50s in good health and CMV-seronegative.

This clone was picked up a small number of times. The gene calls are TRBV29-1 and TRBJ1-4; perhaps TRBD1 as D (6 bases). Germline values: CDR1 SQVTM, CDR2 ANQGSEA. CDR3 length: 13 residues. The V gene lost 3 bases and the J gene lost 3 bases, with 8 bases spanning the gap. CDR3 bases: TGCAGCGTTGACAGGGGATCTAATGAAAAACTGTTTTTT. Its translation is CSVDRGSNEKLFF.

The V gene is TRBV11-1, the J gene TRBJ1-1; D is possibly TRBD1 (5 bases). Germline V gives CDR1 SGHAT, CDR2 FQDESV (reference sequence). Trimming took off 2 bases at V and 3 bases at J, with 10 bases between the two ends. This CDR3 is 14 amino acids long. In nucleotides, the CDR3 is TGTGCCAGCAGCTTACTAAAAGGGGACACTGAAGCTTTCTTT. It is translated as CASSLLKGDTEAFF.

This clone was detected a few times. The rearrangement links TRBV27 to TRBJ2-5, with 9 bases fitting TRBD2. The V and J ends lost 6 bases and 1 base, in that order; junction bases with no gene match: 6. Germline loops: CDR1 MNHEY, CDR2 SMNVEV (reference sequence). The CDR3 has 15 amino acids. For the CDR3, the DNA is TGTGCCAGCAGGCTCGCGGGAGGGACCCAAGAGACCCAGTACTTC. Protein: CASRLAGGTQETQYF.

In its sample, this clone was seen once. The chain combines TRBV5-1 with TRBJ2-7; 9 nucleotides line up with TRBD2. The CDR3 consists of 15 residues. V dropped 3 bases and J dropped 5; count of bases not matched to a gene: 9. Germline V CDR1 and CDR2: SGHRS, YFSETQ. CDR3 sequence (DNA): TGCGCCAGCAGCTCGAATAGCGGGAGAAGCAACGAGCAGTACTTC. This translates into CASSSNSGRSNEQYF.

In this sample, this clone turned up a few times. The chain recombines TRBV7-2 with TRBJ1-3; D gene unclear. V was trimmed by 1 base and J by 0 bases, leaving 7 bases between them. Germline V CDR1 and CDR2: SGHTA, FQGNSA. This CDR3 contains 15 residues. This CDR3 is CASSLVMSSGNTIYF. In DNA form, the CDR3 reads TGTGCCAGCAGCTTAGTGATGAGCTCTGGAAACACCATATATTTT.

This chain joins TRBV6-1 and TRBJ1-1; D remains unclear. Trimming pared 7 bases from V and 0 bases from J, leaving 18 bases between. Germline V gene data show CDR1 as MNHNS and CDR2 as SASEGT. CDR3 length equals 16 residues. CDR3 protein: CASIESGSTMNTEAFF. Here the CDR3 DNA reads TGTGCCAGCATTGAGTCAGGTTCTACGATGAACACTGAAGCTTTCTTT.

V is TRBV5-4 and J is TRBJ1-1; D gene uncertain. Trimming removed 4 bases at V and 1 base at J, with 8 bases between. CDR3 length equals 13 residues. Germline V lookup: CDR1 SGHNT, CDR2 YYREEE (reference sequence). CDR3: CASSGQQNTEAFF. The CDR3 DNA reads as TGTGCCAGCAGCGGGCAGCAGAACACTGAAGCTTTCTTT. The full variable domain, in which reference TRBV5-4 and TRBJ1-1 provide the parts outside the CDR3, is ETGVTQSPTHLIKTRGQQVTLRCSSQSGHNTVSWYQQALGQGPQFIFQYYREEENGRGNFPPRFSGLQFPNYSSELNVNALELDDSALYLCASSGQQNTEAFFGQGTRLTVV.

The chain is built from TRBV7-9 and TRBJ2-1; TRBD1 might be the D (6 bases). CDR1 is SEHNR and CDR2 is FQNEAQ in the germline V gene (reference sequence). Trimming stripped 1 base from V and 2 bases from J, with 15 bases between. This CDR3 region has 17 residues. In nucleotides, the CDR3 is TGTGCCAGCAGCTTAGTAAGGGACACTTTCACCTACAATGAGCAGTTCTTC. It specifies CASSLVRDTFTYNEQFF. Variable domain in full (rest from reference TRBV7-9 and TRBJ2-1): DTGVSQNPRHKITKRGQNVTFRCDPISEHNRLYWYRQTLGQGPEFLTYFQNEAQLEKSRLLSDRFSAERPKGSFSTLEIQRTEQGDSAMYLCASSLVRDTFTYNEQFFGPGTRLTVL.

The chain has TRBV5-6 and TRBJ2-2; 10 bases are shared with TRBD2. Germline V gene lookup returns CDR1 SGHDT and CDR2 YYEEEE. J lost 3 bases, V lost 5 bases, and 7 bases had no gene match. This CDR3 is built from 16 residues. Here the CDR3 reads CASSWYGTSDTGELFF. CDR3 coding DNA: TGTGCCAGCAGTTGGTACGGGACTAGCGACACCGGGGAGCTGTTTTTT.

The gene calls are TRBV5-1 and TRBJ1-4, with D uncertain. The CDR3 length is 14 residues. CDR1 is SGHRS, CDR2 YFSETQ, per germline. V was shortened by 0 bases and J by 3 bases, with 6 bases between the two germline ends. The CDR3 region has the DNA TGCGCCAGCAGCTTGGCCTCCTCTAATGAAAAACTGTTTTTT. Its protein product is CASSLASSNEKLFF.

The chain combines TRBV19 with TRBJ2-1, with D possibly being TRBD2 (5 bases). Germline V CDR1 and CDR2: LNHDA, SQIVND (reference sequence). The V end lost 6 bases, the J end lost 0 bases, and 15 bases lay between the germline ends. The CDR3 is 16 residues long. The CDR3 DNA reads TGTGCCAGTAGCGGGGTAACTCTTAGCTCCTACAATGAGCAGTTCTTC. Translating gives CASSGVTLSSYNEQFF.

V and J are TRBV7-9 and TRBJ2-5; D is unresolved. V was trimmed by 5 bases and J by 0 bases, leaving 10 bases between them. The V gene's germline CDR1 is SEHNR and CDR2 FQNEAQ (reference sequence). This CDR3 region has 14 residues. CDR3 bases: TGTGCCAGCAGCCGTTTGGTAGACCAAGAGACCCAGTACTTC. It codes for CASSRLVDQETQYF.

The chain uses TRBV6-5 and TRBJ2-7, with D possibly being TRBD1 (6 bases). The CDR3 consists of 14 residues. CDR1 is MNHEY, CDR2 SVGAGI, per germline. V was shortened by 4 bases and J by 3 bases, with 13 bases between the two germline ends. The CDR3: CASSSPGQNYEQYF. CDR3 sequence (DNA): TGTGCCAGCAGTTCTCCGGGACAAAACTACGAGCAGTACTTC.

This chain uses TRBV5-1 with TRBJ1-1, with D possibly being TRBD1 (5 bases). Germline CDR1 and CDR2: SGHRS and YFSETQ. This CDR3 is built from 15 residues. V dropped 7 bases and J dropped 3 bases, with 19 bases sitting between them. In DNA form, the CDR3 reads TGCGCCAGCTTCCCCCGGGGGGGAGAGGACACTGAAGCTTTCTTT. Translation gives CASFPRGGEDTEAFF.

The rearrangement joins TRBV7-2 to TRBJ2-1; D perhaps matches TRBD2 (6 bases). The CDR3 is made up of 15 amino acids. Trimming removed 3 bases at V and 8 bases at J, with 17 bases between. The germline V gene has CDR1 SGHTA and CDR2 FQGNSA. This CDR3 reads CASSFQGLLSDEQFF. The CDR3 DNA reads TGTGCCAGCAGCTTTCAGGGACTCCTCAGCGATGAGCAGTTCTTC.

The V gene is TRBV18, the J gene TRBJ1-2; D is unclear. CDR1 is KGHSH, CDR2 LQKENI, per germline. There are 13 residues in the CDR3. V dropped 5 bases and J dropped 5 bases, with 12 bases sitting between them. The CDR3 DNA follows: TGTGCCAGCTCATCGACCGAGAGGTATGGCTACACCTTC. Translating it yields CASSSTERYGYTF. The full variable domain, in which reference TRBV18 and TRBJ1-2 provide the parts outside the CDR3, is NAGVMQNPRHLVRRRGQEARLRCSPMKGHSHVYWYRQLPEEGLKFMVYLQKENIIDESGMPKERFSAEFPKEGPSILRIQQVVRGDSAAYFCASSSTERYGYTFGSGTRLTVV.

The chain combines TRBV9 with TRBJ2-3; 9 nucleotides line up with TRBD2. J lost 3 bases, V lost 4 bases, and 9 bases had no gene match. CDR1 and CDR2 from the germline V gene are SGDLS and YYNGEE. The CDR3 loop spans 16 amino acids. CDR3 nucleotide sequence: TGTGCCAGCAGCCCAGGGGCGGGAGGGCCTACAGATACGCAGTATTTT. Translated: CASSPGAGGPTDTQYF.

This chain links TRBV28 with TRBJ1-1; a possible D gene is TRBD1 (5 bases). The V and J ends lost 3 bases and 5 bases respectively, with 10 bases between them. The CDR3 loop spans 13 amino acids. Germline V lookup: CDR1 MDHEN, CDR2 SYDVKM. This chain's CDR3 is CASSLPGRTEAFF. In DNA form, the CDR3 reads TGTGCCAGCAGTTTGCCAGGGCGAACTGAAGCTTTCTTT.